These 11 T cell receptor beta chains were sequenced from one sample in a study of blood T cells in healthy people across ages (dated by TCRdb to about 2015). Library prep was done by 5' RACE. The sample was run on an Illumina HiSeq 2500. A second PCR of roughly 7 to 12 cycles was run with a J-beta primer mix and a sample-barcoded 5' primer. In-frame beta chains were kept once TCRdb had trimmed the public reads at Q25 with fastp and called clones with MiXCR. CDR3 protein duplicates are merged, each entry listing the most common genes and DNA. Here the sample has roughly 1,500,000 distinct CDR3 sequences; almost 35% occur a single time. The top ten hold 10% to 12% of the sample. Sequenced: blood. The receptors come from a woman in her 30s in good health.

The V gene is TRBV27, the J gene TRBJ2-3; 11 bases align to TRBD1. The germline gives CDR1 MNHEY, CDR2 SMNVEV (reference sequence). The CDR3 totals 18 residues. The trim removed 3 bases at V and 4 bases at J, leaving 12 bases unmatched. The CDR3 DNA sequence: TGTGCCAGCAGTTTCGGGAGGCCGGGACAGGGGGTCGCAGATACGCAGTATTTT. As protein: CASSFGRPGQGVADTQYF.

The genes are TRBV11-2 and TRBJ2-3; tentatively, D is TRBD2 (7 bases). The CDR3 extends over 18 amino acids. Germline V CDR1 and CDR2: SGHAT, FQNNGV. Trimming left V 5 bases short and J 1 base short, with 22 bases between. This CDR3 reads CASSPSFPLGGRTDTQYF. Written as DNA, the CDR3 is TGTGCCAGCAGCCCCTCGTTCCCGCTGGGGGGGCGCACAGATACGCAGTATTTT. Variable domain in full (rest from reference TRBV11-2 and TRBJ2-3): EAGVAQSPRYKIIEKRQSVAFWCNPISGHATLYWYQQILGQGPKLLIQFQNNGVVDDSQLPKDRFSAERLKGVDSTLKIQPAKLEDSAVYLCASSPSFPLGGRTDTQYFGPGTRLTVL.

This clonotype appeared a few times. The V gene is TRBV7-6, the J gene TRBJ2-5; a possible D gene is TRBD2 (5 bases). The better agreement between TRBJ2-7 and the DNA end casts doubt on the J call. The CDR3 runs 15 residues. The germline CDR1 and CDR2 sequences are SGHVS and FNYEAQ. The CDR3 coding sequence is TGTGCCAGCAGCTTAGATGGCGGACCGGGATACGAGCAGTACTTC. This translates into CASSLDGGPGYEQYF.

CDR3 in amino acids: CASSQDGDLSSYEQYF. CDR3 nucleotides: TGTGCCAGCAGCCAAGACGGGGACCTGAGCTCCTACGAGCAGTACTTC. This rearrangement joins TRBV4-2 to TRBJ2-7; tentatively, D is TRBD1 or TRBD2 (5 bases each). This CDR3 comprises 16 residues. Trimming removed 0 bases at V and 0 bases at J, with 12 bases between. The germline V gene encodes CDR1 LGHNA and CDR2 YNFKEQ.

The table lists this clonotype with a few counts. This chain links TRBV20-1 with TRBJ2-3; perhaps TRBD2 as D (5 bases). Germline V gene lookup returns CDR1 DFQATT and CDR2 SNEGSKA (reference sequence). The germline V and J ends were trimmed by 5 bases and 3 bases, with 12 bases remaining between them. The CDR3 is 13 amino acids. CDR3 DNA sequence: TGCAGTGCTCCTGGACTCGGGACAGATACGCAGTATTTT. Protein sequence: CSAPGLGTDTQYF.

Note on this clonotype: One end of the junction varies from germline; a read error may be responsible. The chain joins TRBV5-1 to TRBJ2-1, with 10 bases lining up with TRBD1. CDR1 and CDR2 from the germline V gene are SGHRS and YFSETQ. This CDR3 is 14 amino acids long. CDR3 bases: TGCGTCAGCAGCTTAGGACAGGGGGTAAATGAGCAGTTCTTC. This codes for CVSSLGQGVNEQFF.

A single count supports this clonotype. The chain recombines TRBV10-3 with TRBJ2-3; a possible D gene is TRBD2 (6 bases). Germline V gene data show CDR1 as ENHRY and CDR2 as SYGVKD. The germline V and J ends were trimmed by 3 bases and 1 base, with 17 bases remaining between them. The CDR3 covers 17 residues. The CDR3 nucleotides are TGTGCCATCAGTGAACCGACTAGGATTGAGGGCACAGATACGCAGTATTTT. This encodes CAISEPTRIEGTDTQYF.

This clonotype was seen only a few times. DNA of the CDR3: TGTGCCAGCAGCTGGCGCGAGCGCGGGGGGGCAAGGGAGCTGTTTTTT. Its translation is CASSWRERGGARELFF. This chain joins TRBV7-2 and TRBJ2-2; 9 nucleotides align to TRBD2. The length of the CDR3 is 16 residues. Germline V gives CDR1 SGHTA, CDR2 FQGNSA. The trim removed 4 bases at V and 9 bases at J, leaving 12 bases unmatched.

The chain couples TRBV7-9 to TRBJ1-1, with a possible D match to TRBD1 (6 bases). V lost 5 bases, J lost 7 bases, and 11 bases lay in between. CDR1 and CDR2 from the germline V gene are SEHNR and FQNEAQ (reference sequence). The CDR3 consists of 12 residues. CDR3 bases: TGTGCCAGCAGCCCGGGACACTTTGAAGCTTTCTTT. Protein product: CASSPGHFEAFF.

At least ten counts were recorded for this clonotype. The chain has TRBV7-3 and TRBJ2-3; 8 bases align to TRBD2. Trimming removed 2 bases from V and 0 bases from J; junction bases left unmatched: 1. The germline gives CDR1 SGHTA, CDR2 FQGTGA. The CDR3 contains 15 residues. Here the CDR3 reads CASSLRGGSTDTQYF. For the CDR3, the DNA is TGTGCCAGCAGCTTACGGGGGGGGAGCACAGATACGCAGTATTTT.

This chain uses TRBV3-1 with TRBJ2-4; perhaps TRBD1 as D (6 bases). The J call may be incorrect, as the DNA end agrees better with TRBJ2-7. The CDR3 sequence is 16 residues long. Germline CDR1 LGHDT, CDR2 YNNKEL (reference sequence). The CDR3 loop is CASSVTPIGQNYEQYF. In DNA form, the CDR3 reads TGTGCCAGCAGCGTTACCCCAATAGGACAGAACTACGAGCAGTACTTC.